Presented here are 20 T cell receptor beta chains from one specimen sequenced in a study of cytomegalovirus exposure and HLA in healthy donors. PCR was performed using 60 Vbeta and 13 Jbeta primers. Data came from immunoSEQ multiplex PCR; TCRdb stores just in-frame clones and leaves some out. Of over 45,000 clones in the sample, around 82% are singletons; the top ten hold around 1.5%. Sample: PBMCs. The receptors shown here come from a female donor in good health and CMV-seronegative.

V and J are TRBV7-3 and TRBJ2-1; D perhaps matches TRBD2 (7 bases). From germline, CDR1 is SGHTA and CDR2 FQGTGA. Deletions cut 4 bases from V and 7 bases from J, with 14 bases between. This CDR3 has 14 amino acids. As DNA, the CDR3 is TGTGCCAGCAGCTGGGGGGGGCGGGGTAATGAGCAGTTCTTC. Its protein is CASSWGGRGNEQFF.

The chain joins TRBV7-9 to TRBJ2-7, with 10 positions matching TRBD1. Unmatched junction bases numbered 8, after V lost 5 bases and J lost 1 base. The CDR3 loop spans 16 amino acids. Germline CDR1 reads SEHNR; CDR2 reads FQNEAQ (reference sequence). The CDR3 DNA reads TGTGCCAGCAGCCAAACCTGGGGACAGGGGTCCTACGAGCAGTACTTC. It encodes CASSQTWGQGSYEQYF. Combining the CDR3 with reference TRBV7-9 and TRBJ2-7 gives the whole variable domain DTGVSQNPRHKITKRGQNVTFRCDPISEHNRLYWYRQTLGQGPEFLTYFQNEAQLEKSRLLSDRFSAERPKGSFSTLEIQRTEQGDSAMYLCASSQTWGQGSYEQYFGPGTRLTVT.

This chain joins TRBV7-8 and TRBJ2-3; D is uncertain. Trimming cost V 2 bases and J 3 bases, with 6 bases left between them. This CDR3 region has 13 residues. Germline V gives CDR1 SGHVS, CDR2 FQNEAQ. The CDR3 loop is CASSLSGTDTQYF. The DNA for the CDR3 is TGTGCCAGCAGCTTATCCGGTACAGATACGCAGTATTTT.

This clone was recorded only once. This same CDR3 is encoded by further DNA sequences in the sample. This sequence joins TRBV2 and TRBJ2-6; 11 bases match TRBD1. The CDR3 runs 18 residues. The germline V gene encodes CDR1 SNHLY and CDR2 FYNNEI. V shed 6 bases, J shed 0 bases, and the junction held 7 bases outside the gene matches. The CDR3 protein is CASSQGGQGVSGANVLTF. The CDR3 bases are TGTGCCAGCAGCCAGGGGGGACAGGGGGTCTCTGGGGCCAACGTCCTGACTTTC.

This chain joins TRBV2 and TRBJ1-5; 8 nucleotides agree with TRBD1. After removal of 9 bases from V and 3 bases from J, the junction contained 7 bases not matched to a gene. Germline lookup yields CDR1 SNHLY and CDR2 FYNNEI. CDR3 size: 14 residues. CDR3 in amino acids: CASRTGPYNQPQHF. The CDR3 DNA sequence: TGTGCCAGTCGGACAGGGCCATACAATCAGCCCCAGCATTTT.

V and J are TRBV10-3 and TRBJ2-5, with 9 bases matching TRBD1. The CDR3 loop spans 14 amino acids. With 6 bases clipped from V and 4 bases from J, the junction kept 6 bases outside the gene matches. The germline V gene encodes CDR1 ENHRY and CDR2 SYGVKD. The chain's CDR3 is CAIRNGQGSETQYF. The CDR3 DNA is TGTGCCATCAGGAATGGACAGGGGTCAGAGACCCAGTACTTC.

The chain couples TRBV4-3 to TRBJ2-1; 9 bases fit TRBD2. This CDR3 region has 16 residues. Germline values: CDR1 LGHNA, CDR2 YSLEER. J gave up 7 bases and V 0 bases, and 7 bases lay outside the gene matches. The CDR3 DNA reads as TGCGCCAGCAGCCAAGACCAGGGTAGCGGGGGAAATGAGCAGTTCTTC. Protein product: CASSQDQGSGGNEQFF.

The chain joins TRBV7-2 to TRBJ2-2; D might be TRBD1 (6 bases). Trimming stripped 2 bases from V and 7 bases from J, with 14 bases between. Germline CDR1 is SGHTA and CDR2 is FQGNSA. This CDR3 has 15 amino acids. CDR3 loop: CASSLRQVPGGELFF. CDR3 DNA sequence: TGTGCCAGCAGCTTAAGACAGGTCCCGGGCGGGGAGCTGTTTTTT.

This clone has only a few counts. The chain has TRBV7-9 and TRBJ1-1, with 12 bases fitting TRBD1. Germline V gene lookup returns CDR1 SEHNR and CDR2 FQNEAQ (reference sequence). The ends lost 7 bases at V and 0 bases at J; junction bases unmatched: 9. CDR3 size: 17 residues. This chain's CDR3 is CASILGTGGRLNTEAFF. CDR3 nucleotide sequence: TGTGCCAGCATCCTAGGGACAGGGGGCAGACTGAACACTGAAGCTTTCTTT.

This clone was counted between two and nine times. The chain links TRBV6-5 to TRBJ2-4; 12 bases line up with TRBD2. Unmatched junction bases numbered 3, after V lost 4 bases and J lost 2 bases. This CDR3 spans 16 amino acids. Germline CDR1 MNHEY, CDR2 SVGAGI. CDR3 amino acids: CASSFLAGGSKNIQYF. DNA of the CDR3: TGTGCCAGCAGTTTTCTAGCGGGGGGGTCCAAAAACATTCAGTACTTC.

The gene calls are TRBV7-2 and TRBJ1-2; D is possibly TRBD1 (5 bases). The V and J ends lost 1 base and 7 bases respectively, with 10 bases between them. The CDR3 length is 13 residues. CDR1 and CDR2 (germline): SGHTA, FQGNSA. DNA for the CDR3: TGTGCCAGCAGCTTAGTGGGGGGTTCTGGCTACACCTTC. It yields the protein CASSLVGGSGYTF.

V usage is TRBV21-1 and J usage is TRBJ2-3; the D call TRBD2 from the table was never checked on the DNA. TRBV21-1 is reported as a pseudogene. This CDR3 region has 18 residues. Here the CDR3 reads CASSKVPIPAGAADTQYF. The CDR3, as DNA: TGTGCCAGCAGCAAAGTACCAATTCCCGCGGGGGCCGCAGATACGCAGTATTTT.

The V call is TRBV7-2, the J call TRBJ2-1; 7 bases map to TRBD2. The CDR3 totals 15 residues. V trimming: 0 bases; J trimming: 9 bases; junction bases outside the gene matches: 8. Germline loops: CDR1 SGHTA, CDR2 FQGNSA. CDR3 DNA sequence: TGTGCCAGCAGCTTAGCGGGGAGGGACGTTGGTGAGCAGTTCTTC. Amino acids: CASSLAGRDVGEQFF.

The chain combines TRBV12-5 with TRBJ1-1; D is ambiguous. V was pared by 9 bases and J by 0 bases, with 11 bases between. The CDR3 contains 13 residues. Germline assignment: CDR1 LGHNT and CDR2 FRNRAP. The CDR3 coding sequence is TGTGCTAGCGGGGTGACAATGAACACTGAAGCTTTCTTT. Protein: CASGVTMNTEAFF.

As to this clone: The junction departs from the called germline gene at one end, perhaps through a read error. The DNA of the CDR3 is TGTTCCAGCAGGGCCGTTGGGGCCAACGTCCTGACTTTC. Translated: CSSRAVGANVLTF. The rearrangement joins TRBV7-9 to TRBJ2-6; tentatively, D is TRBD1 (5 bases). The germline CDR1 and CDR2 sequences are SEHNR and FQNEAQ (reference sequence). The CDR3 is made up of 13 amino acids.

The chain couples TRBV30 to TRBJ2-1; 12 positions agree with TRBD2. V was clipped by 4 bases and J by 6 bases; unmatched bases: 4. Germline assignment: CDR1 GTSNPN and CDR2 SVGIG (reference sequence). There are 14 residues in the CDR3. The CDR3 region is CAWTRLAGVNEQFF. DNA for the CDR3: TGTGCCTGGACAAGACTAGCGGGGGTCAATGAGCAGTTCTTC.

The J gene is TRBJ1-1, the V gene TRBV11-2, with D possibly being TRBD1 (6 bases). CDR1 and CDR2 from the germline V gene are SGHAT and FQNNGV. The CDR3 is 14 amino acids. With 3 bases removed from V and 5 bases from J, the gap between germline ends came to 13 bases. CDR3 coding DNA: TGTGCCAGCAGCTTTTCAGGGGAAGGGACTGAAGCTTTCTTT. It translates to CASSFSGEGTEAFF.

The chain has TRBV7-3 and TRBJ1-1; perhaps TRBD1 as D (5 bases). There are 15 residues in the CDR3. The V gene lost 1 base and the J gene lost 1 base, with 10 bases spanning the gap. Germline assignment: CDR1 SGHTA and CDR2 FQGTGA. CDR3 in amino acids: CASSLRGGGNTEAFF. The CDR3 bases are TGTGCCAGCAGCTTAAGGGGCGGGGGGAACACTGAAGCTTTCTTT.

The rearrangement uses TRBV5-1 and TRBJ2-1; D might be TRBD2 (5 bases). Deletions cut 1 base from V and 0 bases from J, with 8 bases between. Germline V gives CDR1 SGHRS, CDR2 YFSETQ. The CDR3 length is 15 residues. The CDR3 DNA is TGCGCCAGCAGCTTGTCGGGGAGCTCCTACAATGAGCAGTTCTTC. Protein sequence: CASSLSGSSYNEQFF.

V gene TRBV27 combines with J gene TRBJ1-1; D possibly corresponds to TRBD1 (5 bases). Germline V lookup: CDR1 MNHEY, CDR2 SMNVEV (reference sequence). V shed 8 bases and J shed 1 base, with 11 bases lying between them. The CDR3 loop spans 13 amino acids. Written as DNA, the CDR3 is TGTGCCAGCGGCCGACAGAGGAACACTGAAGCTTTCTTT. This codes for CASGRQRNTEAFF.